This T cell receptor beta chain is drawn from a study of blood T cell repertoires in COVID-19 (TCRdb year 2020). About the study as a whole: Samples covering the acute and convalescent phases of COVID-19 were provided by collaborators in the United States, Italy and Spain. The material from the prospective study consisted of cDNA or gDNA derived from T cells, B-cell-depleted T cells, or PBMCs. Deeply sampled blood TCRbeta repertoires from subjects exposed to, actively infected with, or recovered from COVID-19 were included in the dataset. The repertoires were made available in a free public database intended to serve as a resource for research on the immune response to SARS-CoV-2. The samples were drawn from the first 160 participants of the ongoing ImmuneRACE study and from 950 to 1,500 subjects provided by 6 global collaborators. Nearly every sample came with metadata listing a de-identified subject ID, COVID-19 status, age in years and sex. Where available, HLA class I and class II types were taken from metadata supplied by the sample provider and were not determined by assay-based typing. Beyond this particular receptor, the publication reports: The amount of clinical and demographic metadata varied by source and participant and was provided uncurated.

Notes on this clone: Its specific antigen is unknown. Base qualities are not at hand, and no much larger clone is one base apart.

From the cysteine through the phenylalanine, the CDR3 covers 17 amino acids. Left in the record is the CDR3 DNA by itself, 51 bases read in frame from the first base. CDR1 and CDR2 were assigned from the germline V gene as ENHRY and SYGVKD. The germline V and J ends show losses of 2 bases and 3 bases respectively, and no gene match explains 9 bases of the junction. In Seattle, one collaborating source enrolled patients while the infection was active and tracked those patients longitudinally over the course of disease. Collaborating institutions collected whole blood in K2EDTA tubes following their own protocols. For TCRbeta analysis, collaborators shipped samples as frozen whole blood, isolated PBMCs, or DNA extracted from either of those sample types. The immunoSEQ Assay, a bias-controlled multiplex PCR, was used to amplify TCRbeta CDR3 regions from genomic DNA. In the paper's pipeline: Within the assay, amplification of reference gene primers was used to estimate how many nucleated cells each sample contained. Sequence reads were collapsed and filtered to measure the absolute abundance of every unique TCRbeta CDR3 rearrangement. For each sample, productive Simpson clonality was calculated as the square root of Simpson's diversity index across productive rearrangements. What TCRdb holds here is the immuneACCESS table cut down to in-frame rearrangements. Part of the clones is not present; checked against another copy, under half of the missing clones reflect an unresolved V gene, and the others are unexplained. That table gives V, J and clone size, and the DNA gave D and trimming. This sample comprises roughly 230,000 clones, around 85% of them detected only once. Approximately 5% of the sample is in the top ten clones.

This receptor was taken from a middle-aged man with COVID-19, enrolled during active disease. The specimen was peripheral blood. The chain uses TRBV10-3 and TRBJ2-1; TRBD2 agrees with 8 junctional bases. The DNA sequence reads TGTGCCATCAGTGAGCCCTTCCGGGGGGGGAACTACAATGAGCAGTTCTTC. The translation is CAISEPFRGGNYNEQFF.